One sample yielded the 6 T cell receptor beta chains listed below, sequenced in a study of PD-L1 blockade in urothelial cancer. Profiled with immunoSEQ multiplex PCR; TCRdb holds only in-frame clones, not every one. The table has more than 85,000 clones, 90% to 95% seen once; the top ten hold approximately 1%. The source material was PBMCs, sampled around atezolizumab (anti-PD-L1) treatment. The source of these receptors is a woman at least 80 years old with urothelial cancer.

The chain joins TRBV28 to TRBJ2-7, with D perhaps matching TRBD2 (5 bases). V lost 5 bases and J 5 bases, leaving 19 bases between the germline ends. Looked up from germline, CDR1 is MDHEN and CDR2 is SYDVKM. CDR3 length equals 15 residues. For the CDR3, the DNA is TGTGCCAGCAGTAGTACTGGAGGTAACCAGAACGAGCAGTACTTC. It codes for CASSSTGGNQNEQYF.

This chain connects TRBV6-1 to TRBJ2-7; the match to TRBD1 covers 10 bases. The trim removed 4 bases at V and 4 bases at J, leaving 7 bases unmatched. This CDR3 spans 15 amino acids. The V gene's germline CDR1 is MNHNS and CDR2 SASEGT. The CDR3 coding sequence is TGTGCCAGCAGTGCACCGGGACAGGGGTCTTACGAGCAGTACTTC. This gives the protein CASSAPGQGSYEQYF.

This chain links TRBV4-1 with TRBJ2-1, with 13 bases that match TRBD2. The CDR3 loop spans 14 amino acids. The V segment lost 8 bases and the J segment 8 bases; nucleotides outside the gene matches: 6. Germline-derived CDR1 and CDR2 are MGHRA and YSYEKL. The CDR3 loop is CASSGLAGDDEQFF. In DNA form, the CDR3 reads TGCGCCAGCTCCGGACTAGCGGGAGATGATGAGCAGTTCTTC.

The chain links TRBV9 to TRBJ2-3; no reliable D call. Trimming cost V 5 bases and J 5 bases, with 6 bases left between them. The V gene's germline CDR1 is SGDLS and CDR2 YYNGEE. The CDR3 has 11 residues. The CDR3 sequence is CASSRRDTQYF. In DNA form, the CDR3 reads TGTGCCAGCAGTCGTCGAGATACGCAGTATTTT.

CDR3 region: CASSPRTGAYEQYF. The CDR3 DNA reads as TGTGCCAGCAGCCCGCGGACAGGGGCCTACGAGCAGTACTTC. V gene TRBV9 combines with J gene TRBJ2-7; 9 positions match TRBD1. There are 14 residues in the CDR3. The J segment lost 2 bases and the V segment lost 4 bases, leaving 4 bases of the junction unmatched. Germline CDR1 is SGDLS and CDR2 is YYNGEE.

V and J are TRBV5-1 and TRBJ2-7; 12 nucleotides align to TRBD2. The CDR3 consists of 16 residues. The V segment lost 0 bases and the J segment 6 bases; nucleotides outside the gene matches: 7. Per germline, CDR1 SGHRS and CDR2 YFSETQ. This CDR3 is CASSLALAGGLSEQYF. For the CDR3, the DNA is TGCGCCAGCAGCTTGGCCCTAGCGGGAGGGCTGAGCGAGCAGTACTTC. The entire variable domain, with the rest obtained from reference TRBV5-1 and TRBJ2-7, is as follows: KAGVTQTPRYLIKTRGQQVTLSCSPISGHRSVSWYQQTPGQGLQFLFEYFSETQRNKGNFPGRFSGRQFSNSRSEMNVSTLELGDSALYLCASSLALAGGLSEQYFGPGTRLTVT.